These 31 T cell receptor beta chains were sequenced from one sample in a study of a mutant IDH1 vaccine in newly diagnosed glioma (dated by TCRdb to the early 2020s). The antigens of these receptors remain unknown. Library construction relied on the immunoSEQ multiplex PCR assay. TCRdb's version of the immuneACCESS table is confined to in-frame rearrangements and falls short of the full clone set. An unresolved V gene accounts for under half of the shortfall where checked; the remainder is of unknown origin. The sample data list approximately 45,000 clones, and more than 70% of these were observed just once. Approximately 5.1% of the sample is in the top ten clones. Interpreted using the paper, the time point label stands for: week 35, safety follow-up. Each vaccine dose was 300 ug of a 20-mer mutant IDH1 peptide in Montanide, given subcutaneously with topical imiquimod. Sequencing was performed on PBMCs, taken from a glioma patient whose treatment included an IDH1 peptide vaccine. These receptors came from a woman aged 40 to 49 with glioma.

The chain is built from TRBV6-5 and TRBJ1-2, with 7 nucleotides matching TRBD1. CDR1 MNHEY and CDR2 SVGAGI come from the germline V gene. The CDR3 is 14 amino acids. The trim removed 4 bases at V and 7 bases at J, leaving 9 bases unmatched. In DNA form, the CDR3 reads TGTGCCAGCAGTTCAGTGACAGGGATTGGTGGCTACACCTTC. Translating it yields CASSSVTGIGGYTF.

J is TRBJ2-1 and V is TRBV5-1; possibly TRBD2 for D (6 bases). CDR1 is SGHRS, CDR2 YFSETQ, per germline. Trimming took off 0 bases at V and 6 bases at J, with 19 bases between the two ends. CDR3 length: 17 amino acids. The CDR3 nucleotides read TGCGCCAGCAGCTTGGTGCCTAGCGCGGGTATTGGCAATGAGCAGTTCTTC. The encoded protein is CASSLVPSAGIGNEQFF.

This sequence joins TRBV10-3 and TRBJ1-3; a weak D match, TRBD1 (5 bases). The CDR3 covers 14 residues. Germline V lookup: CDR1 ENHRY, CDR2 SYGVKD. The V and J ends lost 6 bases and 0 bases respectively, with 9 bases between them. The chain's CDR3 is CAIRKTDSGNTIYF. Here the CDR3 DNA reads TGTGCCATCAGGAAGACAGACTCTGGAAACACCATATATTTT.

The chain joins TRBV4-1 to TRBJ1-4; D possibly corresponds to TRBD1 (6 bases). Trimming removed 4 bases at V and 8 bases at J, with 11 bases between. The CDR3 is made up of 13 amino acids. The germline V gene has CDR1 MGHRA and CDR2 YSYEKL. The CDR3 loop is CASSRTVSEKLFF. The CDR3 DNA follows: TGCGCCAGCAGCCGGACAGTGTCAGAAAAACTGTTTTTT.

The gene calls are TRBV5-1 and TRBJ2-7, with D perhaps TRBD1 or TRBD2 (5 bases each). The germline gives CDR1 SGHRS, CDR2 YFSETQ. V lost 0 bases and J 0 bases, leaving 7 bases between the germline ends. The CDR3 has 14 residues. The CDR3 coding sequence is TGCGCCAGCAGCTTGGGAGGGGACTCCTACGAGCAGTACTTC. Amino acid sequence: CASSLGGDSYEQYF. The full variable domain, completed using reference TRBV5-1 and TRBJ2-7, is KAGVTQTPRYLIKTRGQQVTLSCSPISGHRSVSWYQQTPGQGLQFLFEYFSETQRNKGNFPGRFSGRQFSNSRSEMNVSTLELGDSALYLCASSLGGDSYEQYFGPGTRLTVT.

The chain has TRBV18 and TRBJ2-7, with D unclear. The CDR3 totals 15 residues. Germline V lookup: CDR1 KGHSH, CDR2 LQKENI. The V and J ends lost 2 bases and 6 bases respectively, with 17 bases between them. CDR3 sequence: CASSPDMGTVGEQYF. DNA for the CDR3: TGTGCCAGCTCACCAGATATGGGAACAGTCGGCGAGCAGTACTTC.

This chain joins TRBV30 and TRBJ2-7, with D perhaps matching TRBD1 or TRBD2 (7 bases each). The CDR3 covers 14 residues. V was cut by 0 bases and J by 2 bases, with 11 bases left in between. Germline assignment: CDR1 GTSNPN and CDR2 SVGIG (reference sequence). DNA of the CDR3: TGTGCCTGGAGTGTAGGGAGGGGGCCCTACGAGCAGTACTTC. Its translation: CAWSVGRGPYEQYF.

V is TRBV7-2 and J is TRBJ1-1, with TRBD1 matching 7 bases. CDR1 SGHTA and CDR2 FQGNSA come from the germline V gene. V lost 1 base to trimming and J lost 4 bases; unmatched junction nucleotides: 6. The CDR3 length is 15 residues. CDR3: CASSLGNRGGTEAFF. The CDR3 DNA reads as TGTGCCAGCAGCTTAGGTAACAGGGGCGGCACTGAAGCTTTCTTT.

V usage is TRBV27 and J usage is TRBJ1-1; possible D gene TRBD1, 5 bases. The CDR3 loop spans 12 amino acids. Trimming left V 7 bases short and J 2 bases short, with 8 bases between. Germline V gene sequence: CDR1 MNHEY, CDR2 SMNVEV (reference sequence). This chain's CDR3 is CASKRGNTEAFF. DNA for the CDR3: TGTGCCAGCAAAAGGGGAAACACTGAAGCTTTCTTT.

This clone was recorded once. The gene calls are TRBV5-1 and TRBJ2-7; 11 bases fit TRBD2. This CDR3 region has 15 residues. J gave up 4 bases and V 3 bases, and 6 bases lay outside the gene matches. Germline V gene data show CDR1 as SGHRS and CDR2 as YFSETQ. The DNA for the CDR3 is TGCGCCAGCAGCTATCGACTAGCGGGAACTTACGAGCAGTACTTC. This gives the protein CASSYRLAGTYEQYF.

In its sample, this clone was seen a few times. V is TRBV30 and J is TRBJ1-5; 7 bases are shared with TRBD1. Germline CDR1 reads GTSNPN; CDR2 reads SVGIG (reference sequence). J lost 7 bases, V lost 0 bases, and 9 bases had no gene match. This CDR3 is 15 amino acids long. DNA of the CDR3: TGTGCCTGGAGTGTACCCTCCCAGGGGGGGCAGCCCCAGCATTTT. Protein: CAWSVPSQGGQPQHF.

The V and J genes are TRBV4-1 and TRBJ1-6; D is perhaps TRBD1 (6 bases). There are 17 residues in the CDR3. Trimming removed 4 bases at V and 9 bases at J, with 22 bases between. The germline V gene has CDR1 MGHRA and CDR2 YSYEKL. CDR3 in DNA: TGCGCCAGCAGCCGACTCCCGCCGGGGGCTTTAGGTTCACCCCTCCACTTT. It encodes CASSRLPPGALGSPLHF.

This clone has only one observation. The gene calls are TRBV4-1 and TRBJ2-7; D may be TRBD2 (5 bases). V lost 1 base and J 2 bases, leaving 12 bases between the germline ends. The CDR3 length is 15 residues. Germline V gives CDR1 MGHRA, CDR2 YSYEKL. The chain's CDR3 is CASSQVGGLAYEQYF. The CDR3 bases are TGCGCCAGCAGCCAAGTAGGCGGGTTAGCCTACGAGCAGTACTTC.

V is TRBV6-1 and J is TRBJ1-2; D may be TRBD1 (6 bases). Germline lookup yields CDR1 MNHNS and CDR2 SASEGT. The V end lost 5 bases, the J end lost 4 bases, and 11 bases lay between the germline ends. The CDR3 length is 13 residues. The CDR3 loop is CASSRGLGYGYTF. CDR3 DNA: TGTGCCAGCAGTCGGGGGCTTGGCTATGGCTACACCTTC.

The chain joins TRBV9 to TRBJ2-3; the D is unclear. CDR1 is SGDLS and CDR2 is YYNGEE in the germline V gene. The CDR3 is 15 residues long. V was cut by 0 bases and J by 6 bases, with 14 bases left in between. CDR3 sequence (DNA): TGTGCCAGCAGCGTAGCCTCTGCATCCGGGGATACGCAGTATTTT. Amino acids: CASSVASASGDTQYF.

In its sample, this clone was seen a few times. At one end the junction does not follow the germline gene, possibly because of a read error. The gene calls are TRBV7-7 and TRBJ2-2; 7 bases are shared with TRBD1. The CDR3 runs 14 residues. In germline, CDR1 is SSHAT, CDR2 FNYEAQ (reference sequence). The CDR3: CASRQGQNTGELFF. CDR3 nucleotides: TGTGCTAGCAGACAGGGACAGAACACCGGGGAGCTGTTTTTT.

The gene calls are TRBV6-1 and TRBJ2-1; weak D call: TRBD1 (5 bases). Trimming removed 2 bases from V and 1 base from J, with 21 bases in between. The germline V gene encodes CDR1 MNHNS and CDR2 SASEGT. This CDR3 has 19 residues. The CDR3 loop is CASSERVLGATSSYNEQFF. In DNA form, the CDR3 reads TGTGCCAGCAGTGAACGTGTGTTAGGGGCGACCTCTTCCTACAATGAGCAGTTCTTC.

The V gene is TRBV2, the J gene TRBJ2-7; D is uncertain. Germline CDR1 is SNHLY and CDR2 is FYNNEI. CDR3 length: 12 amino acids. V was trimmed by 4 bases and J by 0 bases, leaving 4 bases between them. CDR3 bases: TGTGCCAGCAGTGTTCTCTCCTACGAGCAGTACTTC. It translates to CASSVLSYEQYF.

This chain connects TRBV5-1 to TRBJ1-5; D remains unclear. This CDR3 has 13 amino acids. Germline V gene lookup returns CDR1 SGHRS and CDR2 YFSETQ. V dropped 0 bases and J dropped 6 bases, with 7 bases sitting between them. In DNA, the CDR3 is TGCGCCAGCAGCTTGGATAAAGGTCAGCCCCAGCATTTT. Residues: CASSLDKGQPQHF.

V gene TRBV27 combines with J gene TRBJ2-6; D is unclear. V lost 3 bases and J 0 bases, leaving 9 bases between the germline ends. CDR1 and CDR2 (germline): MNHEY, SMNVEV (reference sequence). The CDR3 covers 16 residues. CDR3 protein: CASSFQHLSGANVLTF. CDR3 sequence (DNA): TGTGCCAGCAGTTTCCAGCACCTCTCTGGGGCCAACGTCCTGACTTTC.

The table lists this clone with a count of one. The rearrangement joins TRBV7-8 to TRBJ1-5; 8 bases are a match to TRBD1. V shed 5 bases, J shed 5 bases, and the junction held 5 bases outside the gene matches. The CDR3 is 14 residues long. Germline values: CDR1 SGHVS, CDR2 FQNEAQ. CDR3: CASSVQGAYQPQHF. The CDR3 DNA reads TGTGCCAGCAGCGTGCAGGGGGCATATCAGCCCCAGCATTTT. Based on the CDR3 plus reference TRBV7-8 and TRBJ1-5, the full variable domain is GAGVSQSPRYKVAKRGQDVALRCDPISGHVSLFWYQQALGQGPEFLTYFQNEAQLDKSGLPSDRFFAERPEGSVSTLKIQRTQQEDSAVYLCASSVQGAYQPQHFGDGTRLSIL.

V gene TRBV7-8 combines with J gene TRBJ2-1; 8 bases are shared with TRBD1. The V gene end was trimmed by 1 base and the J gene end by 1 base; junction bases not matched to a gene: 6. The CDR3 covers 17 residues. Per the germline V gene, CDR1 is SGHVS and CDR2 is FQNEAQ. CDR3 sequence reads: CASSLGQGLQSYNEQFF. DNA for the CDR3: TGTGCCAGCAGCTTAGGACAGGGGTTACAGTCCTACAATGAGCAGTTCTTC.

The rearrangement uses TRBV30 and TRBJ1-4; no clear D gene. V lost 1 base to trimming and J lost 10 bases, with 16 bases between them. CDR3 length: 14 residues. Germline CDR1 and CDR2: GTSNPN and SVGIG (reference sequence). CDR3 sequence reads: CAWSANRLRGKLFF. Written as DNA, the CDR3 is TGTGCCTGGAGTGCCAACCGACTCCGGGGAAAACTGTTTTTT.

V and J are TRBV30 and TRBJ2-7; possibly TRBD2 for D (6 bases). V was cut by 2 bases and J by 7 bases, with 12 bases left in between. The CDR3 runs to 12 residues. Germline-derived CDR1 and CDR2 are GTSNPN and SVGIG (reference sequence). CDR3 in DNA: TGTGCCTGGAGTTCACTTGGGGGGGAGCAGTACTTC. It is translated as CAWSSLGGEQYF.

The V and J genes are TRBV7-8 and TRBJ1-1; D not resolved. CDR1 and CDR2 from the germline V gene are SGHVS and FQNEAQ. The V end lost 1 base, the J end lost 0 bases, and 12 bases lay between the germline ends. The CDR3 contains 16 residues. CDR3 DNA: TGTGCCAGCAGCTTAGGTACCGGGTACATGAACACTGAAGCTTTCTTT. Protein product: CASSLGTGYMNTEAFF.

This sequence joins TRBV5-8 and TRBJ2-7; D perhaps matches TRBD1 (5 bases). CDR3 size: 12 residues. Trimming removed 3 bases from V and 3 bases from J, with 7 bases in between. CDR1 and CDR2 (germline): SGHTS, YDEGEE. The CDR3 DNA reads as TGTGCCAGCAGCTCGGACAACTACGAGCAGTACTTC. Its translation is CASSSDNYEQYF.

The chain links TRBV5-6 to TRBJ1-2; 8 positions match TRBD1. CDR3 length: 16 residues. With 3 bases clipped from V and 0 bases from J, the junction kept 7 bases outside the gene matches. Germline assignment: CDR1 SGHDT and CDR2 YYEEEE. CDR3 DNA sequence: TGTGCCAGCAGCTACACTCCGACAGGGGCTAACTATGGCTACACCTTC. Translating it yields CASSYTPTGANYGYTF.

V and J are TRBV2 and TRBJ2-7, with TRBD1 matching over 8 bases. V trimming: 4 bases; J trimming: 12 bases; junction bases outside the gene matches: 8. The CDR3 contains 12 residues. Germline V gene data show CDR1 as SNHLY and CDR2 as FYNNEI. The CDR3 DNA follows: TGTGCCAGCAGTGTAGGGGGACAGGTAACGTACTTC. Protein sequence: CASSVGGQVTYF. Drawing the rest from reference TRBV2 and TRBJ2-7, the complete variable domain is EPEVTQTPSHQVTQMGQEVILRCVPISNHLYFYWYRQILGQKVEFLVSFYNNEISEKSEIFDDQFSVERPDGSNFTLKIRSTKLEDSAMYFCASSVGGQVTYFGPGTRLTVT.

The V gene is TRBV2, the J gene TRBJ1-5; weak D call: TRBD1 (6 bases). Germline assignment: CDR1 SNHLY and CDR2 FYNNEI. The CDR3 covers 15 residues. The germline V and J ends were trimmed by 7 bases and 9 bases, with 22 bases remaining between them. The DNA for the CDR3 is TGTGCCAGCACCTCGGGGACAAGGGGACTCACGCCCCAGCATTTT. It encodes CASTSGTRGLTPQHF.

The chain is built from TRBV4-3 and TRBJ1-3; possibly TRBD1 for D (6 bases). Deletions cut 3 bases from V and 0 bases from J, with 12 bases between. This CDR3 comprises 16 residues. The V gene's germline CDR1 is LGHNA and CDR2 YSLEER. Written as DNA, the CDR3 is TGCGCCAGCAGCCAGCAGACGGGGGCCTCTGGAAACACCATATATTTT. Protein sequence: CASSQQTGASGNTIYF.

The V gene is TRBV5-1, the J gene TRBJ1-1; D is uncertain. CDR3 length equals 14 residues. The ends were cut back, 0 bases at V and 2 bases at J, with 8 bases in the middle. Germline CDR1 reads SGHRS; CDR2 reads YFSETQ. The CDR3 sequence is CASSLAPDNTEAFF. The DNA for the CDR3 is TGCGCCAGCAGCTTGGCCCCAGACAACACTGAAGCTTTCTTT.